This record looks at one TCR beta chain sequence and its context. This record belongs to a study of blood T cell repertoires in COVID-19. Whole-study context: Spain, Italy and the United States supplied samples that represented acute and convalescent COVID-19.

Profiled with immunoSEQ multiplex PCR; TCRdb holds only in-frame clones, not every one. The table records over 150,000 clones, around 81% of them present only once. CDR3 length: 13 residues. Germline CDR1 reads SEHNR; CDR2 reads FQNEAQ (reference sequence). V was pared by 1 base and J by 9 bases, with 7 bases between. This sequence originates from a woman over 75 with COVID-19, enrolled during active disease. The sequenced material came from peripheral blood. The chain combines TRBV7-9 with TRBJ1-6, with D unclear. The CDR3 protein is CASSLGGISPLHF. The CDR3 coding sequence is TGTGCCAGCAGCTTAGGAGGGATTTCACCCCTCCACTTT.